The rows below give T cell receptor beta chains drawn from one sample of a study of cytomegalovirus exposure and HLA in healthy donors. The method was immunoSEQ multiplex PCR; TCRdb's version includes in-frame clones alone and lacks a portion of them. The sample lists about 83,000 clones, about 70% occurring once. Input material: PBMCs. Receptor source: a man aged 55 to 69 in good health and CMV-seronegative. CDR3s include the opening cysteine and the closing phenylalanine or tryptophan. Each record gives: V gene, D gene, clone size, J gene, CDR3 DNA, CDR3 protein. D genes are given only for firm matches. Only some rows state a clone size, as once, few, many or a class for expanded clones.

TRBV6-5	TRBD2	-	TRBJ2-1	TGTGCCAGTCGTACTAGCGGGGGAGTGTATGAGCAGTTCTTC	CASRTSGGVYEQFF
TRBV28	-	-	TRBJ2-5	TGTGCGTTAGCAGCAAACAGGGCCCGAGAGACCCAGTACTTC	CALAANRARETQYF
TRBV10-1	TRBD2	-	TRBJ2-7	TGCGCCAGCAGTGCTAGCGGGGGGCCCTACGAGCAGTACTTC	CASSASGGPYEQYF
TRBV5-6	-	few	TRBJ1-1	TGTGCCAGCAACCGAAGACAGAGGAACACTGAAGCTTTCTTT	CASNRRQRNTEAFF
TRBV28	TRBD2	few	TRBJ2-7	TGTGCCAGCAGGGGAGGGACGGGCTACTCCTACGAGCAGTACTTC	CASRGGTGYSYEQYF
TRBV9	-	once	TRBJ2-5	TGTGCCAGCAGCGGCGGGGGCCAGGGGGAGACCCAGTACTTC	CASSGGGQGETQYF
TRBV18	TRBD1	-	TRBJ2-1	TGTGCCAGCTCACCCGGACAGGGGGCCAACAATGAGCAGTTCTTC	CASSPGQGANNEQFF
TRBV7-9	TRBD1	-	TRBJ2-5	TGTGCCAGCAGCGCACAGACAGGGCTGTCCCAAGAGACCCAGTACTTC	CASSAQTGLSQETQYF
TRBV5-4	TRBD1	-	TRBJ1-1	TGTGCCAGCAGCTCTATAGGGGGCTTTAACACTGAAGCTTTCTTT	CASSSIGGFNTEAFF
TRBV5-4	-	few	TRBJ1-4	TGTGCCAGCAGCATCGGGACTAATGAAAAACTGTTTTTT	CASSIGTNEKLFF
TRBV12-5	TRBD2	few	TRBJ2-7	TGTGCTAGTGCCCAAGCGGGAGCTTACGAGCAGTACTTC	CASAQAGAYEQYF
TRBV5-6	TRBD1	-	TRBJ1-2	TGTGCCAGCAGCTTCGGACAGGGCAGGTACGGCTACACCTTC	CASSFGQGRYGYTF
TRBV6-5	TRBD2	few	TRBJ2-3	TGTGCCAGCAGTCCTAGCGGGGGGGCCCCAGATACGCAGTATTTT	CASSPSGGAPDTQYF
TRBV7-8	TRBD1	once	TRBJ1-1	TGTGCCAGCAGCTTCAGACAGGGGGCGCGTACTGAAGCTTTCTTT	CASSFRQGARTEAFF
TRBV7-6	TRBD1	-	TRBJ1-6	TGTGCCAGCAGCGAGGACAGGGATTCACCCCTCCACTTT	CASSEDRDSPLHF
TRBV2	-	-	TRBJ1-4	TGTGCCAGCAGTGAAGCAGAGAAGGAAAAACTGTTTTTT	CASSEAEKEKLFF
TRBV5-1	TRBD1	once	TRBJ1-6	TGCGCCAGCAGCTTGGCGGGACAGGGATTCTCCTATAATTCACCCCTCCACTTT	CASSLAGQGFSYNSPLHF
TRBV28	TRBD2	once	TRBJ2-5	TGTGCCAGCAAACCCCTGTGGGCTAGCGGGAGCAGAGAGACCCAGTACTTC	CASKPLWASGSRETQYF
TRBV9	-	-	TRBJ2-2	TGTGCCAGCAGCGTAGCCCCAGGGTGGAAGTCCGGGGAGCTGTTTTTT	CASSVAPGWKSGELFF
TRBV6-5	-	-	TRBJ2-7	TGTGCCAGCAGTTACGCAGGGGATATCAACGAGCAGTACTTC	CASSYAGDINEQYF
TRBV11-2	-	-	TRBJ2-1	TGTGCCAGCAGCTCCTCTACGGGCAATGAGCAGTTCTTC	CASSSSTGNEQFF
TRBV27	-	-	TRBJ2-2	TGTGCCAGCAGTTTGCGTCATGTCGGGGAGCTGTTTTTT	CASSLRHVGELFF
TRBV28	-	-	TRBJ1-2	TGTGCCAGCAGTTTAGCAGGGAATAACTATGGCTACACCTTC	CASSLAGNNYGYTF
TRBV6-5	-	-	TRBJ1-1	TGTGCCAGCAGTTCGACCCCAAGCGGTGGAGCTTTCTTT	CASSSTPSGGAFF
TRBV6-1	TRBD1	few	TRBJ1-5	TGTGCCAGCAGTGAAAACAGGGGGTATCAGCCCCAGCATTTT	CASSENRGYQPQHF
TRBV29-1	TRBD1	-	TRBJ1-1	TGCAGCGTCCGTGGACAGGGCCTGAACACTGAAGCTTTCTTT	CSVRGQGLNTEAFF
TRBV29-1	TRBD1	-	TRBJ1-5	TGCAGCCCTGGACAGGGGGGTCAGCCCCAGCATTTT	CSPGQGGQPQHF
TRBV18	-	-	TRBJ1-5	TGTGCCAGCTCACCTAACACGGCAGGGGAAAGACGTCAGCCCCAGCATTTT	CASSPNTAGERRQPQHF
TRBV5-1	-	-	TRBJ2-3	TGCGCCAGCAGCTTGGGACAGCGTACTAGCACAGATACGCAGTATTTT	CASSLGQRTSTDTQYF
TRBV5-1	-	-	TRBJ2-7	TGCGCCAGCAGCTTAGAGGCACAGGAGTACGAGCAGTACTTC	CASSLEAQEYEQYF
TRBV19	TRBD1	-	TRBJ1-5	TGTGCCAGTAGCGGGACAGGGGCCCAGCCCCAGCATTTT	CASSGTGAQPQHF